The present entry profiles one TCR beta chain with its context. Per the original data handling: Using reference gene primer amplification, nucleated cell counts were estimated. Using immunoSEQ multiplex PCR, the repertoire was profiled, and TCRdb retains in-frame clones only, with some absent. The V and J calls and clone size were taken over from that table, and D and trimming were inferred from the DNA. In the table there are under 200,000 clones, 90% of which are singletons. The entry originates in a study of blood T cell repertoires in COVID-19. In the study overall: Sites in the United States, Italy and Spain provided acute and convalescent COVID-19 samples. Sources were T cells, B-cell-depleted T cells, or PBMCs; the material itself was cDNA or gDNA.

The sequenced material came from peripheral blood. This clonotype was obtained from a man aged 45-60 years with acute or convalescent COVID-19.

The CDR3 here is CASSFYNWTSGTYEQYV. The CDR3, as DNA: TGTGCCAGCAGTTTCTACAATTGGACTAGCGGGACCTACGAGCAGTACGTC. The V and J genes are TRBV28 and TRBJ2-7, with 12 bases that match TRBD2. CDR1 and CDR2 (germline): MDHEN, SYDVKM. This CDR3 has 17 residues. The J segment lost 2 bases and the V segment lost 3 bases, leaving 8 bases of the junction unmatched.